These T cell receptor beta chains were read from a single sample in a study of cytomegalovirus exposure and HLA in healthy donors. Measured with immunoSEQ multiplex PCR; TCRdb has only the in-frame clones, and not every one. Of 210,000 or so clones listed, approximately 80% are singletons. The specimen sequenced was PBMCs. These receptors all come from a middle-aged woman in good health and CMV-seronegative. Each CDR3 is given with its conserved first and last residue. Fields, in order: D gene, V gene, clone size, J gene, CDR3 DNA, CDR3 protein. D genes are given only for firm matches. Expanded clones get a size class; other rows say once, few or many, or leave the size out.

D gene: TRBD2
V gene: TRBV19
clone size: -
J gene: TRBJ2-1
CDR3 DNA: TGTGCCAGTAGACTAGCGGGGCGTAATGAGCAGTTCTTC
CDR3 protein: CASRLAGRNEQFF

D gene: TRBD1
V gene: TRBV19
clone size: -
J gene: TRBJ2-1
CDR3 DNA: TGTGCCAGTAGTGCCCGACAGGGTCCTTACAATGAGCAGTTCTTC
CDR3 protein: CASSARQGPYNEQFF

D gene: -
V gene: TRBV20-1
clone size: -
J gene: TRBJ1-1
CDR3 DNA: TGCAGTGCTCGAGCAGTCACTGAAGCTTTCTTT
CDR3 protein: CSARAVTEAFF

D gene: TRBD2
V gene: TRBV5-1
clone size: -
J gene: TRBJ2-7
CDR3 DNA: TGCGCCAGCAGCCCAGGACTAGCGGGGCGCGAGCAGTACTTC
CDR3 protein: CASSPGLAGREQYF

D gene: -
V gene: TRBV6-5
clone size: -
J gene: TRBJ2-1
CDR3 DNA: TGTGCCAGCAGACCGACAGGAAACTCCTACAATGAGCAGTTCTTC
CDR3 protein: CASRPTGNSYNEQFF

D gene: TRBD2
V gene: TRBV19
clone size: -
J gene: TRBJ2-7
CDR3 DNA: TGTGCCAGTAGTATTGGGGCGGGGGGCGCCTACGAGCAGTACTTC
CDR3 protein: CASSIGAGGAYEQYF

D gene: -
V gene: TRBV5-6
clone size: -
J gene: TRBJ1-1
CDR3 DNA: TGTGCCAGCAGCTTGGTGGGGGCGAACACTGAAGCTTTCTTT
CDR3 protein: CASSLVGANTEAFF

D gene: -
V gene: TRBV19
clone size: -
J gene: TRBJ2-7
CDR3 DNA: TGTGCCAGTAGTAAGGAGGGGGCGAACGAGCAGTACTTC
CDR3 protein: CASSKEGANEQYF

D gene: -
V gene: TRBV5-4
clone size: -
J gene: TRBJ2-1
CDR3 DNA: TGTGCCAGCAGCTCCGACAATGAGCAGTTCTTC
CDR3 protein: CASSSDNEQFF

D gene: -
V gene: TRBV19
clone size: -
J gene: TRBJ1-5
CDR3 DNA: TGTGCCAGTAGTTATGCAGGGCCCAACAATCAGCCCCGGCATTTT
CDR3 protein: CASSYAGPNNQPRHF

D gene: TRBD1
V gene: TRBV5-1
clone size: once
J gene: TRBJ2-1
CDR3 DNA: TGCGCCAGCAGCTTCCGGGACAGGGGCCTTTCCTACAATGAGCAGTTCTTC
CDR3 protein: CASSFRDRGLSYNEQFF

D gene: -
V gene: TRBV5-4
clone size: -
J gene: TRBJ2-4
CDR3 DNA: TGTGCCAGCAGCTTAACAGGGTCGGTAGCCAAAAACATTCAGTACTTC
CDR3 protein: CASSLTGSVAKNIQYF

D gene: -
V gene: TRBV4-3
clone size: -
J gene: TRBJ1-2
CDR3 DNA: TGCGCCAGCAGCCAAGATTTGGGGGCGCGGGGCTACACCTTC
CDR3 protein: CASSQDLGARGYTF

D gene: TRBD1
V gene: TRBV18
clone size: -
J gene: TRBJ2-7
CDR3 DNA: TGTGCCAGCTCACCACCAGGGGGCCTGAACGAGCAGTACTTC
CDR3 protein: CASSPPGGLNEQYF

D gene: -
V gene: TRBV27
clone size: -
J gene: TRBJ2-2
CDR3 DNA: TGTGCCAGCAGTTTATCGCTCAGCACCGGGGAGCTGTTTTTT
CDR3 protein: CASSLSLSTGELFF

D gene: -
V gene: TRBV6-5
clone size: few
J gene: TRBJ1-6
CDR3 DNA: TGCGCCTGTGGTTTCAGAAATTCACCCCTCCACTTT
CDR3 protein: CACGFRNSPLHF

D gene: -
V gene: TRBV21-1
clone size: -
J gene: TRBJ2-7
CDR3 DNA: TGTGCCAGCAGCAGCCACAGGGGGCCCCACTCCTACGAGCAGTACTTC
CDR3 protein: CASSSHRGPHSYEQYF

D gene: TRBD2
V gene: TRBV6-1
clone size: -
J gene: TRBJ2-7
CDR3 DNA: TGTGCCAGCAGTGAACTTAGCGGGGGAATCTACGAGCAGTACTTC
CDR3 protein: CASSELSGGIYEQYF

D gene: TRBD2
V gene: TRBV7-6
clone size: -
J gene: TRBJ2-5
CDR3 DNA: TGTGCCAGCAGCTTAGGAGCTAGCGGGGTCAGGGAGACCCAGTACTTC
CDR3 protein: CASSLGASGVRETQYF

D gene: TRBD1
V gene: TRBV11-2
clone size: -
J gene: TRBJ2-3
CDR3 DNA: TGTACCAGCAGCTTGGGGGACAGGGGTACAGATACGCAGTATTTT
CDR3 protein: CTSSLGDRGTDTQYF

D gene: -
V gene: TRBV7-8
clone size: -
J gene: TRBJ1-5
CDR3 DNA: TGTGCCAGCAGCTTAATGGCAGGGGTGTACCAGCCCCAGCATTTT
CDR3 protein: CASSLMAGVYQPQHF

D gene: TRBD2
V gene: TRBV5-1
clone size: -
J gene: TRBJ2-5
CDR3 DNA: TGCGCCAGCAGTGGGACTAGCGGGGGTTTACAAGAGACCCAGTACTTC
CDR3 protein: CASSGTSGGLQETQYF

D gene: TRBD1
V gene: TRBV6-6
clone size: -
J gene: TRBJ1-6
CDR3 DNA: TGTGCCAGCACCAACGGACAGGGGAGTTTATCACCCCTCCACTTT
CDR3 protein: CASTNGQGSLSPLHF

D gene: TRBD2
V gene: TRBV5-4
clone size: -
J gene: TRBJ2-3
CDR3 DNA: TGTGCCAGCAGCTGGCCCCGGACTAGCGGGGAACCGGCGGGTACGCAGTATTTT
CDR3 protein: CASSWPRTSGEPAGTQYF

D gene: TRBD1
V gene: TRBV5-1
clone size: few
J gene: TRBJ1-1
CDR3 DNA: TGCGCCAGCAGCCCTTGGTCGGGACAGATGAACACTGAAGCTTTCTTT
CDR3 protein: CASSPWSGQMNTEAFF

D gene: TRBD2
V gene: TRBV14
clone size: -
J gene: TRBJ2-3
CDR3 DNA: TGTGCCAGCAGCCAAGCCTTAACTAGCGGGGGATCCACAGATACGCAGTATTTT
CDR3 protein: CASSQALTSGGSTDTQYF

D gene: -
V gene: TRBV15
clone size: -
J gene: TRBJ2-2
CDR3 DNA: TGTGCCACGCTAAGACATCCTAACACCGGGGAGCTGTTTTTT
CDR3 protein: CATLRHPNTGELFF

D gene: TRBD2
V gene: TRBV27
clone size: -
J gene: TRBJ2-4
CDR3 DNA: TGTGCCAGCAGTTCGGGGGGGAGTGAGGTTTTC
CDR3 protein: CASSSGGSEVF

D gene: -
V gene: TRBV30
clone size: -
J gene: TRBJ1-1
CDR3 DNA: TGTGCCTGGAGGGAGGAGGGAGACACTGAAGCTTTCTTT
CDR3 protein: CAWREEGDTEAFF

D gene: -
V gene: TRBV7-3
clone size: -
J gene: TRBJ1-6
CDR3 DNA: TGTGCCAGCAGCTCCGGTAATTCACCCCTCCACTTT
CDR3 protein: CASSSGNSPLHF

D gene: -
V gene: TRBV19
clone size: -
J gene: TRBJ2-2
CDR3 DNA: TGTGCCAGTAGTGAGGCTAAGCGGAGGGAGCTGTTTTTT
CDR3 protein: CASSEAKRRELFF

D gene: -
V gene: TRBV6-1
clone size: -
J gene: TRBJ2-7
CDR3 DNA: TGTGCCAGCAGTATAGCGGCGAGCTCCTACGAGCAGTACTTC
CDR3 protein: CASSIAASSYEQYF

D gene: TRBD1
V gene: TRBV27
clone size: -
J gene: TRBJ2-7
CDR3 DNA: TGTGCCACCCTTCGGGACAGGGGAGGAGGGATCTACGAGCAGTACTTC
CDR3 protein: CATLRDRGGGIYEQYF

D gene: -
V gene: TRBV19
clone size: -
J gene: TRBJ1-2
CDR3 DNA: TGTGCCAGTAGTGGATTGGAGGGTGTCACATGGACCTATGGCTACACCTTC
CDR3 protein: CASSGLEGVTWTYGYTF

D gene: -
V gene: TRBV11-2
clone size: -
J gene: TRBJ2-7
CDR3 DNA: TGTGCCAGCAGCTTAGAGAACGGTGCCTACGAGCAGTACTTC
CDR3 protein: CASSLENGAYEQYF

D gene: TRBD1
V gene: TRBV10-3
clone size: -
J gene: TRBJ2-7
CDR3 DNA: TGTGCCATCAGGAGACAGGGTAGCTCCTACGAGCAGTACTTC
CDR3 protein: CAIRRQGSSYEQYF

D gene: -
V gene: TRBV7-2
clone size: -
J gene: TRBJ1-1
CDR3 DNA: TGTGCCAGCAGCGCGGACAGATACACTGAAGCTTTCTTT
CDR3 protein: CASSADRYTEAFF

D gene: -
V gene: TRBV7-9
clone size: -
J gene: TRBJ2-3
CDR3 DNA: TGTGCCAGCAGCTCCCCCACACCGCCGGATACGCAGTATTTT
CDR3 protein: CASSSPTPPDTQYF

D gene: -
V gene: TRBV5-6
clone size: -
J gene: TRBJ1-2
CDR3 DNA: TGTGCCAGCAGCTTGGGACCCGTTCTAGAGGGCTACACCTTC
CDR3 protein: CASSLGPVLEGYTF

D gene: TRBD2
V gene: TRBV7-3
clone size: few
J gene: TRBJ2-1
CDR3 DNA: TGTGCCAGCAGCGCCGCCGGGGGGACCCCGTTGAATGAGCAGTTCTTC
CDR3 protein: CASSAAGGTPLNEQFF

D gene: -
V gene: TRBV7-8
clone size: -
J gene: TRBJ1-6
CDR3 DNA: TGTGCCAGCAGCCCGCTGGGGGGTCCTCAATTACGGTCACCCCTCCACTTT
CDR3 protein: CASSPLGGPQLRSPLHF

D gene: -
V gene: TRBV30
clone size: -
J gene: TRBJ1-1
CDR3 DNA: TGTGCCTGGAGTGTTGAGGCAAACACTGAAGCTTTCTTT
CDR3 protein: CAWSVEANTEAFF

D gene: TRBD1
V gene: TRBV6-6
clone size: -
J gene: TRBJ2-5
CDR3 DNA: TGTGCCAGCAGTTACTCCAAGGACAGGGTGGGGACCCAGCACTTC
CDR3 protein: CASSYSKDRVGTQHF

D gene: TRBD1
V gene: TRBV25-1
clone size: few
J gene: TRBJ2-2
CDR3 DNA: TGTGCCAGCACTCCCGGGACAGGGGACACCGGGGAGCTGTTTTTT
CDR3 protein: CASTPGTGDTGELFF

D gene: -
V gene: TRBV15
clone size: -
J gene: TRBJ2-3
CDR3 DNA: TGTGCCACCAGCGAAGGATGGGACTCAGATACGCAGTATTTT
CDR3 protein: CATSEGWDSDTQYF

D gene: TRBD1
V gene: TRBV30
clone size: -
J gene: TRBJ1-5
CDR3 DNA: TGTGCCTGGAGTCGGGACAGGGGGAATCAGCCCCAGCATTTT
CDR3 protein: CAWSRDRGNQPQHF

D gene: -
V gene: TRBV5-1
clone size: -
J gene: TRBJ1-1
CDR3 DNA: TGCGCCAGCAGCTCCCAGGGGAACACTGAAGCTTTCTTT
CDR3 protein: CASSSQGNTEAFF

D gene: -
V gene: TRBV5-1
clone size: -
J gene: TRBJ2-5
CDR3 DNA: TGCGCCAGCAGCATGGAGGCTCCGGGAGAGACCCAGTACTTC
CDR3 protein: CASSMEAPGETQYF

D gene: -
V gene: TRBV30
clone size: once
J gene: TRBJ1-1
CDR3 DNA: TGTGCCTGGAGGGCCGGAGACAGGTACACTGAAGCTTTCTTT
CDR3 protein: CAWRAGDRYTEAFF

D gene: -
V gene: TRBV27
clone size: -
J gene: TRBJ1-6
CDR3 DNA: TGTGCCAGCAGTTTATTGGCGGGAGGAAGTTCACCCCTCCACTTT
CDR3 protein: CASSLLAGGSSPLHF

D gene: -
V gene: TRBV5-4
clone size: once
J gene: TRBJ2-3
CDR3 DNA: TGTGCCAGCAGTCCCTCCCGCACAGGTTCCACAGATACGCAGTATTTT
CDR3 protein: CASSPSRTGSTDTQYF